This TCR beta chain comes out of a study of shared clonotypes between healthy human individuals. This clone was observed a single time. Its antigen is unknown. Each cell subset's genomic DNA was divided evenly among several immunoSEQ plates. Sequencing was performed with immunoSEQ multiplex PCR; in TCRdb, only in-frame clones are kept and a portion is missing. This table holds approximately 740,000 clones, 80% to 95% found once. The CDR3 length is 15 residues. V was clipped by 0 bases and J by 4 bases; unmatched bases: 4. CDR1 and CDR2 (germline): WNHNN, SYGVQD (reference sequence). It was CD45RO-negative cells, positively selected for CCR7, that made up naive CD8 cells, with terminally differentiated effector memory CD45RA+ cells excluded. Donors were Caucasian adults residing in Nashville, Tennessee, USA. Study-level findings and limits: Sequencing of the sorted subsets was shown by rarefaction to be incomplete despite large depth. The generation probabilities recorded for non-shared clonotypes fell below those of clonotypes shared by all four donors.

J is TRBJ2-7 and V is TRBV10-1, with TRBD1 identical over 9 bases. The receptor was isolated from a man aged 25-45 years in good health. Source material: naive CD8+ T cells sorted from blood. The CDR3 is CASSESQGAWYEQYF. CDR3 bases: TGCGCCAGCAGTGAGTCACAGGGGGCTTGGTACGAGCAGTACTTC.